A single sample is the source of the 3 T cell receptor beta chains below, sequenced in a study of early T cells in non-severe SARS-CoV-2 infection. A single record per CDR3 protein comes from TCRdb applying MiXCR to the 5' RACE reads. The sample consists of tens of thousands of distinct CDR3 sequences, about an eighth of them appearing once. Sequenced sample: whole blood. All receptors come from an adult who was a healthcare worker with PCR-confirmed SARS-CoV-2 infection or an uninfected control (not recorded which).

This clonotype has just a few counts. The chain employs TRBV6-2 or TRBV6-3 and TRBJ1-5; D unresolved. The CDR3 has 14 amino acids. Trimming pared 5 bases from V and 0 bases from J, leaving 8 bases between. The germline V gene encodes CDR1 MNHEY and CDR2 SVGEGT. CDR3 DNA: TGTGCCAGCAGTCCTGAATATAGCAATCAGCCCCAGCATTTT. This translates into CASSPEYSNQPQHF.

This clonotype was found a few times. This chain links TRBV10-3 with TRBJ1-1; 7 bases align to TRBD1. V shed 6 bases, J shed 5 bases, and the junction held 15 bases outside the gene matches. CDR1 and CDR2 (germline): ENHRY, SYGVKD. This CDR3 spans 16 amino acids. Here the CDR3 reads CAIRDPGTAKGTEAFF. CDR3 in DNA: TGTGCCATCAGGGACCCCGGGACAGCGAAGGGAACTGAAGCTTTCTTT.

The chain combines TRBV19 with TRBJ1-2, with D unclear. The CDR3 contains 14 residues. Germline V gene data show CDR1 as LNHDA and CDR2 as SQIVND (reference sequence). Trimming took 1 base from V and 4 from J, leaving 10 bases between them. The CDR3 sequence is CASSIGLARYGYTF. Written as DNA, the CDR3 is TGTGCCAGTAGTATAGGATTGGCCCGCTATGGCTACACCTTC.